This TCR beta chain was recovered during a study of T cells after yellow fever vaccination. This CDR3 has 14 amino acids. Per the germline V gene, CDR1 is DFQATT and CDR2 is SNEGSKA (reference sequence). With V trimmed by 6 bases and J by 9 bases, 13 bases remained unmatched. In TCRdb, the 5' RACE reads were re-called with MiXCR into one record per CDR3 protein. The data show a few hundred thousand distinct CDR3 sequences, around 4% seen once. At least ten counts were recorded for this clonotype. The chain has TRBV20-1 and TRBJ1-5, with 8 bases that match TRBD1. The sequence derives from a man between 18 and 35 years old who received the YFV17D yellow fever vaccine. Specimen: PBMCs, collected on the day of the yellow fever booster vaccination. In nucleotides, the CDR3 is TGCAGTGCCCACCAGGACAGGGCACCCGGGCCCCAGCATTTT. It encodes CSAHQDRAPGPQHF.